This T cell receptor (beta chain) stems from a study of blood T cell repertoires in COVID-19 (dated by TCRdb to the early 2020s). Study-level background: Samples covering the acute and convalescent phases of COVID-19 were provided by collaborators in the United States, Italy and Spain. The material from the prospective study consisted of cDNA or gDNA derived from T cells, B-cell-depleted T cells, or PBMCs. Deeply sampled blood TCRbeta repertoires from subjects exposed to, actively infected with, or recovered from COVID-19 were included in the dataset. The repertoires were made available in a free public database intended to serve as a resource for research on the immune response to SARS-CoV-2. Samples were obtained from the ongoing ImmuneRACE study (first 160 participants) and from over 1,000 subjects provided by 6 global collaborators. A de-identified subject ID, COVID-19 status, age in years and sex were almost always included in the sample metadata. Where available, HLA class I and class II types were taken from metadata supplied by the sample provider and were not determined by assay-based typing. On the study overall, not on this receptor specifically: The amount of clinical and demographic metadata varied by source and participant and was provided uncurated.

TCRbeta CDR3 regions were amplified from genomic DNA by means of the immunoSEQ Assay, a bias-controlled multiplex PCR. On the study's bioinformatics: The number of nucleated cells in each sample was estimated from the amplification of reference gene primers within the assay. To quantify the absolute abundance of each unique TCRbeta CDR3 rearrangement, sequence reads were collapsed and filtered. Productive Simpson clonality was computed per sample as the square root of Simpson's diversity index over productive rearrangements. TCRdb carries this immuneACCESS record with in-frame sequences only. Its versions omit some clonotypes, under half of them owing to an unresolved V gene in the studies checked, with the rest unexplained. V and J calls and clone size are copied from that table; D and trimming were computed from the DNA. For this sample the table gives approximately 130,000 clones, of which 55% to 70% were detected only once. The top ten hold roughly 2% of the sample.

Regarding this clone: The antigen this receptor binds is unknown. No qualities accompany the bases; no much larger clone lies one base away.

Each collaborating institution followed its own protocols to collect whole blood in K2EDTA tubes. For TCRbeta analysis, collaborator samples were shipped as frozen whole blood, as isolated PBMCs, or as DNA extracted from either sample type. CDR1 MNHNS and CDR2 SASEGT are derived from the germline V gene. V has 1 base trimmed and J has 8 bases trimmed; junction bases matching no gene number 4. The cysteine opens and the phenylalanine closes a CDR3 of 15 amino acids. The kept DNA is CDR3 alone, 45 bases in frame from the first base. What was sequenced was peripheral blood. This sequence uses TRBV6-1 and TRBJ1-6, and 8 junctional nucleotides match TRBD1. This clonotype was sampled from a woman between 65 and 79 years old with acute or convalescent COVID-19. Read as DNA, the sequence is TGTGCCAGCAGTGAAGTTGCAGGGGGCTATTCACCCCTCCACTTT. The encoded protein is CASSEVAGGYSPLHF.